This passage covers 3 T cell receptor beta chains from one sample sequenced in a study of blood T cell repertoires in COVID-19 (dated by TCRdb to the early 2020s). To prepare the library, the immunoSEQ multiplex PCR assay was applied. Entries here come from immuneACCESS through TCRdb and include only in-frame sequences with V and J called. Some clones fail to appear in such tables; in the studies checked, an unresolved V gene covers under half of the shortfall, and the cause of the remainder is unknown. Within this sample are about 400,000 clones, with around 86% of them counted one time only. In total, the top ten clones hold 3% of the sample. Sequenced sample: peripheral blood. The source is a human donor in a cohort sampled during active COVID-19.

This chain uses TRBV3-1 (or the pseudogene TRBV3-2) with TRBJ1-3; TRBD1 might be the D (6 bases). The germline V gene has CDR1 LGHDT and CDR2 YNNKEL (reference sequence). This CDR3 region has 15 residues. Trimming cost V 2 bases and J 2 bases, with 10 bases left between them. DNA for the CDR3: TGTGCCAGCAGCCAATTGTACAGGGCTGGAAACACCATATATTTT. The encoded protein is CASSQLYRAGNTIYF.

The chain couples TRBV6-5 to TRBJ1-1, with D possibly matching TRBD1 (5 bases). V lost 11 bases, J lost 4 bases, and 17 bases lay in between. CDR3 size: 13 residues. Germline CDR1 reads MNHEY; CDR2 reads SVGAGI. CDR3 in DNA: TGTGCCTGCCGTCCGGGAGGGGTCACTGAAGCTTTCTTT. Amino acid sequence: CACRPGGVTEAFF.

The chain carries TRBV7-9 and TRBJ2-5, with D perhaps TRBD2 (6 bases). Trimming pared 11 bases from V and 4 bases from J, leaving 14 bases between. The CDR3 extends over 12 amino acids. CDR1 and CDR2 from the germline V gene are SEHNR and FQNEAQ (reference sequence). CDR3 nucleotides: TGTGCCGGTGGGACTCAACCAGAGACCCAGTACTTC. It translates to CAGGTQPETQYF. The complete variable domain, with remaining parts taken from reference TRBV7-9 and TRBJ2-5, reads DTGVSQNPRHKITKRGQNVTFRCDPISEHNRLYWYRQTLGQGPEFLTYFQNEAQLEKSRLLSDRFSAERPKGSFSTLEIQRTEQGDSAMYLCAGGTQPETQYFGPGTRLLVL.